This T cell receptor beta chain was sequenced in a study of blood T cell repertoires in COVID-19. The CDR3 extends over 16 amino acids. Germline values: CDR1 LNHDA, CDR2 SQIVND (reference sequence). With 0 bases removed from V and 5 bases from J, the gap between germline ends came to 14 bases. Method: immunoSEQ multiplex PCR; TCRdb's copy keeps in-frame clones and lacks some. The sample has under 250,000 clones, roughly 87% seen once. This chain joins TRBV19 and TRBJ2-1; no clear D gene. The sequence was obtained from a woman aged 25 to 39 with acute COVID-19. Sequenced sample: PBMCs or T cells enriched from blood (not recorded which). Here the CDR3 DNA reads TGTGCCAGTAGTATAGAGCTGGCTTGGGCAAACAATGAGCAGTTCTTC. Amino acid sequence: CASSIELAWANNEQFF.